This T cell receptor (beta chain) is from a study of blood T cell repertoires in COVID-19. Germline V gene data show CDR1 as SGHAT and CDR2 as FQNNGV. V was cut by 3 bases and J by 2 bases, with 8 bases left in between. The CDR3 covers 14 residues. Clones were read by immunoSEQ multiplex PCR, and TCRdb kept only the in-frame ones, dropping some. The sample has 150,000 to 200,000 clones; about nine tenths are singletons. J is TRBJ1-3 and V is TRBV11-2, with unresolved D. The TCR originated in a man between 60 and 75 years old with active or convalescent COVID-19. The sequenced sample consisted of peripheral blood. CDR3 protein: CASSFRETGNTIYF. CDR3 nucleotide sequence: TGTGCCAGCAGCTTTAGGGAGACTGGAAACACCATATATTTT.